The 29 T cell receptor beta chains in this list originate from one sample, sequenced in a study of T cell responses to AZD1222 COVID-19 vaccine. Measured with immunoSEQ multiplex PCR; TCRdb has only the in-frame clones, and not every one. The repertoire holds some 84,000 clones, 70% to 90% seen once, with 12% in the top ten. The specimen comprised peripheral blood, sampled 28 days after the second AZD1222 dose. The receptors shown here come from an adult who received the AZD1222 COVID-19 vaccine.

This chain connects TRBV12-5 to TRBJ1-4, with D possibly matching TRBD1 (5 bases). Per the germline V gene, CDR1 is LGHNT and CDR2 is FRNRAP. The CDR3 spans 13 residues. The V end lost 9 bases, the J end lost 8 bases, and 16 bases lay between the germline ends. The CDR3 sequence: CASSRQGREKLFF. CDR3 DNA: TGTGCTAGCTCTCGGCAGGGCAGGGAAAAACTGTTTTTT.

This chain links TRBV4-3 with TRBJ2-1; TRBD2 agrees at 10 bases. This CDR3 region has 14 residues. Germline-derived CDR1 and CDR2 are LGHNA and YSLEER. The J segment lost 14 bases and the V segment lost 0 bases, leaving 7 bases of the junction unmatched. The CDR3, as DNA: TGCGCCAGCAGCCAAGATCAGACAGCGGGGGGGAAGTTCTTC. Its translation is CASSQDQTAGGKFF.

The sample holds one count of this clone. The rearrangement links TRBV10-2 to TRBJ1-5; the D gene is possibly TRBD1 (5 bases). Germline CDR1 WSHSY, CDR2 SAAADI. V dropped 4 bases and J dropped 6 bases, with 16 bases sitting between them. The CDR3 sequence is 15 residues long. The chain's CDR3 is CASSGGQGGSQPQHF. In DNA, the CDR3 is TGCGCCAGCAGTGGAGGCCAGGGAGGGAGTCAGCCCCAGCATTTT.

The chain recombines TRBV13 with TRBJ1-3; no reliable D call. Trimming cost V 5 bases and J 4 bases, with 6 bases left between them. CDR3 length: 12 residues. Germline assignment: CDR1 PRHDT and CDR2 FYEKMQ (reference sequence). This CDR3 is CASSREGNTIYF. CDR3 bases: TGTGCCAGCAGCCGGGAGGGAAACACCATATATTTT. The full variable domain, rest sourced from reference TRBV13 and TRBJ1-3, is AAGVIQSPRHLIKEKRETATLKCYPIPRHDTVYWYQQGPGQDPQFLISFYEKMQSDKGSIPDRFSAQQFSDYHSELNMSSLELGDSALYFCASSREGNTIYFGEGSWLTVV.

The J gene is TRBJ2-7, the V gene TRBV27; D is unclear. The CDR3 is 13 amino acids. Germline-derived CDR1 and CDR2 are MNHEY and SMNVEV (reference sequence). V lost 5 bases and J 0 bases, leaving 8 bases between the germline ends. The CDR3 bases are TGTGCCAGCAGTACGCCAAGCTCCTACGAGCAGTACTTC. Translated, it gives CASSTPSSYEQYF.

The J gene is TRBJ2-1, the V gene TRBV6-2 or TRBV6-3, with TRBD2 identical over 13 bases. Per germline, CDR1 MNHEY and CDR2 SVGEGT. V shed 5 bases and J 4 bases; nucleotides not matched to a gene: 8. This CDR3 spans 17 amino acids. As DNA, the CDR3 is TGTGCCAGCAGTCGCAGGACTAGCGGGAGTAGTTACAATGAGCAGTTCTTC. This encodes CASSRRTSGSSYNEQFF.

The V gene is TRBV6-2 or TRBV6-3, the J gene TRBJ1-4; 7 bases fit TRBD1. The V and J ends lost 2 bases and 4 bases, in that order; junction bases with no gene match: 7. The CDR3 spans 16 residues. Per germline, CDR1 MNHEY and CDR2 SVGEGT. The CDR3 protein is CASSYLRGQLNEKLFF. The CDR3 bases are TGTGCCAGCAGTTACCTCCGGGGACAGCTTAATGAAAAACTGTTTTTT.

The V and J genes are TRBV3-1 (or the pseudogene TRBV3-2) and TRBJ2-7; 7 nucleotides align to TRBD1. V lost 2 bases to trimming and J lost 7 bases; unmatched junction nucleotides: 8. The germline V gene has CDR1 LGHDT and CDR2 YNNKEL (reference sequence). The CDR3 contains 14 residues. The CDR3 protein is CASSQLKQGSEQYF. CDR3 in DNA: TGTGCCAGCAGCCAACTAAAACAGGGGAGTGAGCAGTACTTC.

V usage is TRBV7-9 and J usage is TRBJ2-1; 8 bases align to TRBD1. The J segment lost 4 bases and the V segment lost 5 bases, leaving 7 bases of the junction unmatched. Germline CDR1 and CDR2: SEHNR and FQNEAQ (reference sequence). This CDR3 has 15 amino acids. The CDR3 DNA is TGTGCCAGCAGCGGGGACAGGTTCCAATACAATGAGCAGTTCTTC. This sequence encodes CASSGDRFQYNEQFF.

This clone occurred a few times. This chain links TRBV5-1 with TRBJ1-6, with 8 nucleotides matching TRBD1. The J segment lost 7 bases and the V segment lost 1 base, leaving 4 bases of the junction unmatched. Germline V CDR1 and CDR2: SGHRS, YFSETQ. The CDR3 extends over 15 amino acids. The CDR3 nucleotides are TGCGCCAGCAGCTTGAGGCAGGGGGCGAATTCACCCCTCCACTTT. Translation: CASSLRQGANSPLHF.

Here the CDR3 DNA reads TGTGCCAGCAGCGGTCACGTTAACTATGGCTACACCTTC. This gives the protein CASSGHVNYGYTF. The chain couples TRBV9 to TRBJ1-2, with no clear D. Germline V gives CDR1 SGDLS, CDR2 YYNGEE. The V gene lost 3 bases and the J gene lost 1 base, with 7 bases spanning the gap. CDR3 length: 13 amino acids. Variable domain in full (rest from reference TRBV9 and TRBJ1-2): DSGVTQTPKHLITATGQRVTLRCSPRSGDLSVYWYQQSLDQGLQFLIQYYNGEERAKGNILERFSAQQFPDLHSELNLSSLELGDSALYFCASSGHVNYGYTFGSGTRLTVV.

The chain joins TRBV6-5 to TRBJ1-2, with a possible D match to TRBD1 (6 bases). CDR1 and CDR2 (germline): MNHEY, SVGAGI. The CDR3 is 14 amino acids. V lost 5 bases and J lost 2, with 12 bases in between. The CDR3 DNA sequence: TGTGCCAGCAGTAAGGACAGCCCGAACTATGGCTACACCTTC. Its protein is CASSKDSPNYGYTF.

The chain combines TRBV15 with TRBJ2-3; no reliable D call. V lost 3 bases and J 4 bases, leaving 5 bases between the germline ends. The germline V gene has CDR1 LNHNV and CDR2 YYDKDF (reference sequence). The CDR3 contains 12 residues. CDR3 sequence (DNA): TGTGCCACCAGCAGTGCGGCAGATACGCAGTATTTT. The encoded protein is CATSSAADTQYF.

This clone was observed a handful of times. The chain couples TRBV7-6 to TRBJ2-3; no definite D call. This CDR3 has 15 amino acids. V was shortened by 1 base and J by 4 bases, with 12 bases between the two germline ends. The germline gives CDR1 SGHVS, CDR2 FNYEAQ. The DNA for the CDR3 is TGTGCCAGCAGCTTAGTCAGTAGGCCCCCAGATACGCAGTATTTT. It is translated as CASSLVSRPPDTQYF.

The V call is TRBV9, the J call TRBJ1-2; 10 positions agree with TRBD1. V lost 5 bases and J lost 0; bases outside the gene matches: 16. The CDR3 consists of 19 residues. Germline V CDR1 and CDR2: SGDLS, YYNGEE. The CDR3 here is CASRGAMGQGILPNYGYTF. Here the CDR3 DNA reads TGTGCCAGCAGGGGGGCCATGGGACAGGGGATATTACCTAACTATGGCTACACCTTC.

The chain joins TRBV21-1 to TRBJ1-1; TRBD1 reflects the table's D call only, with no check against the DNA. TRBV21-1 is an annotated pseudogene. The CDR3 consists of 16 residues. CDR3 nucleotide sequence: TGTGCCAGCAGCAGCGGCAGGGGGCGCCTGGCGGCTGAAGCTTTCTTT. Protein product: CASSSGRGRLAAEAFF.

CDR3 sequence (DNA): TGTGCCAGCAGCAAAAGGGGGGTTGAAGCTTTCTTT. Amino acid sequence: CASSKRGVEAFF. The gene calls are TRBV11-3 and TRBJ1-1; D might be TRBD1 (6 bases). The CDR3 is 12 residues long. CDR1 is SGHNT and CDR2 is YENEEA in the germline V gene. The ends were cut back, 5 bases at V and 7 bases at J, with 11 bases in the middle.

The genes are TRBV7-8 and TRBJ1-5; maybe TRBD1 (6 bases). Per germline, CDR1 SGHVS and CDR2 FQNEAQ. The V end was cut by 4 bases, the J end by 7 bases, with 17 bases between. The CDR3 is 15 residues long. CDR3 region: CASSSHQGKLQPQHF. The CDR3 DNA is TGTGCCAGCAGCTCACACCAGGGGAAGTTACAGCCCCAGCATTTT.

This chain links TRBV19 with TRBJ2-6; TRBD1 matches at 8 bases. The CDR3 is made up of 17 amino acids. Germline CDR1 and CDR2: LNHDA and SQIVND (reference sequence). V lost 0 bases to trimming and J lost 0 bases; unmatched junction nucleotides: 1. CDR3 loop: CASSIEGTGSGANVLTF. The CDR3 bases are TGTGCCAGTAGTATAGAGGGGACAGGCTCTGGGGCCAACGTCCTGACTTTC.

The genes are TRBV5-5 and TRBJ1-2, with 7 bases fitting TRBD1. CDR3 length: 17 residues. Unmatched junction bases numbered 18, after V lost 2 bases and J lost 8 bases. From germline, CDR1 is SGHKS and CDR2 YYEKEE (reference sequence). The CDR3 region is CASSFRPTGPTVGGYTF. As DNA, the CDR3 is TGTGCCAGCAGCTTTAGGCCGACAGGGCCCACCGTTGGCGGCTACACCTTC.

In this sample, this clone turned up once. V is TRBV27 and J is TRBJ1-2; 7 bases map to TRBD1. After removal of 8 bases from V and 7 bases from J, the junction contained 16 bases not matched to a gene. CDR1 and CDR2 (germline): MNHEY, SMNVEV (reference sequence). The CDR3 is 15 amino acids. This CDR3 reads CASGPEVRGSGGYTF. The CDR3 DNA follows: TGTGCCAGCGGGCCCGAGGTCAGGGGGTCCGGTGGCTACACCTTC.

Note on this clone: This specimen includes other DNA sequences encoding the same CDR3. The gene calls are TRBV10-3 and TRBJ2-7; 9 nucleotides match TRBD2. The CDR3 consists of 15 residues. In germline, CDR1 is ENHRY, CDR2 SYGVKD. Unmatched junction bases numbered 3, after V lost 0 bases and J lost 3 bases. Written as DNA, the CDR3 is TGTGCCATCAGTGAGTCGTCAGCGGGGGGCTACGAGCAGTACTTC. It yields the protein CAISESSAGGYEQYF.

This clone has more than one count but fewer than ten. The rearrangement uses TRBV6-2 or TRBV6-3 and TRBJ2-2, with TRBD2 matching 14 bases. V shed 5 bases, J shed 8 bases, and the junction held 7 bases outside the gene matches. The V gene's germline CDR1 is MNHEY and CDR2 SVGEGT. This CDR3 has 16 residues. The chain's CDR3 is CASSPRLAGGPGELFF. The CDR3 nucleotides read TGTGCCAGCAGTCCCCGACTAGCGGGGGGGCCTGGGGAGCTGTTTTTT.

The chain is built from TRBV4-1 and TRBJ1-5, with TRBD1 matching 11 bases. Germline assignment: CDR1 MGHRA and CDR2 YSYEKL. V was pared by 0 bases and J by 6 bases, with 7 bases of the junction left unmatched. The CDR3 loop spans 17 amino acids. CDR3 sequence: CASSQDPGTGGRQPQHF. DNA for the CDR3: TGCGCCAGCAGCCAAGATCCCGGGACAGGGGGTCGTCAGCCCCAGCATTTT.

The V gene is TRBV6-5, the J gene TRBJ2-2, with 8 bases fitting TRBD2. The CDR3 extends over 14 amino acids. With V trimmed by 8 bases and J by 2 bases, 4 bases remained unmatched. In germline, CDR1 is MNHEY, CDR2 SVGAGI. The CDR3 DNA reads as TGTGCCAGCCAACTAGCGGCAAACACCGGGGAGCTGTTTTTT. As protein: CASQLAANTGELFF.

The chain recombines TRBV12-5 with TRBJ2-1, with TRBD2 identical over 9 bases. The ends lost 1 base at V and 10 bases at J; junction bases unmatched: 5. Germline V gives CDR1 LGHNT, CDR2 FRNRAP. CDR3 size: 14 residues. In DNA, the CDR3 is TGTGCTAGTGGTTTGGGGCTAGCGGGAACCGAGCAGTTCTTC. Translated: CASGLGLAGTEQFF.

CDR3 residues: CASSHLSTNEKLFF. Written as DNA, the CDR3 is TGTGCCAGCAGCCATTTGTCAACTAATGAAAAACTGTTTTTT. V gene TRBV4-2 combines with J gene TRBJ1-4, with unresolved D. Germline CDR1 and CDR2: LGHNA and YNFKEQ. With 3 bases removed from V and 0 bases from J, the gap between germline ends came to 5 bases. There are 14 residues in the CDR3.

The rearrangement joins TRBV7-6 to TRBJ1-1; D is undetermined. V lost 3 bases to trimming and J lost 1 base, with 9 bases between them. The CDR3 is made up of 14 amino acids. Germline V gene sequence: CDR1 SGHVS, CDR2 FNYEAQ. CDR3 in amino acids: CASSFSGTNTEAFF. CDR3 sequence (DNA): TGTGCCAGCAGCTTTTCAGGAACGAACACTGAAGCTTTCTTT.

The chain employs TRBV28 and TRBJ1-3; D gene uncertain. CDR1 and CDR2 (germline): MDHEN, SYDVKM. The CDR3 runs to 15 residues. V gave up 7 bases and J gave up 1 base, with 14 bases separating them. CDR3 sequence: CASTLRRESGNTIYF. For the CDR3, the DNA is TGTGCCAGCACCCTCCGTCGTGAATCTGGAAACACCATATATTTT.